This entry lists 3 T cell receptor beta chains sequenced from one sample in a study of neoadjuvant anti-PD-1 for oral cavity cancer. Clones were read by immunoSEQ multiplex PCR, and TCRdb kept only the in-frame ones, dropping some. Of approximately 15,000 clones in the sample, around 64% were seen once. The sequencing used PBMCs, collected before nivolumab (anti-PD-1) treatment. All receptors come from a person between 40 and 79 years old with oral cavity squamous cell carcinoma.

V is TRBV19 and J is TRBJ2-1; D is perhaps TRBD2 (7 bases). The CDR3 runs to 13 residues. Germline V gene data show CDR1 as LNHDA and CDR2 as SQIVND (reference sequence). V gave up 7 bases and J gave up 5 bases, with 12 bases separating them. CDR3 sequence: CASMGRGDNEQFF. CDR3 DNA: TGTGCCAGTATGGGGAGGGGGGACAATGAGCAGTTCTTC.

Only a few counts were recorded for this clone. The chain links TRBV28 to TRBJ1-1; D is unresolved. With 3 bases removed from V and 1 base from J, the gap between germline ends came to 12 bases. Germline V gene data show CDR1 as MDHEN and CDR2 as SYDVKM. The CDR3 has 15 residues. The CDR3 sequence is CASSLSGRTNTEAFF. CDR3 in DNA: TGTGCCAGCAGTTTGAGCGGACGGACGAACACTGAAGCTTTCTTT.

V and J are TRBV7-2 and TRBJ2-7; 10 nucleotides agree with TRBD1. The J segment lost 4 bases and the V segment lost 0 bases, leaving 9 bases of the junction unmatched. From germline, CDR1 is SGHTA and CDR2 FQGNSA. This CDR3 has 17 residues. Here the CDR3 reads CASSLAPPGQGIYEQYF. The DNA of the CDR3 is TGTGCCAGCAGCTTAGCCCCGCCGGGACAGGGGATATACGAGCAGTACTTC.